The T cell receptor beta chain described here comes from a study of cytomegalovirus exposure and HLA in healthy donors. The study, taken as a whole, reports: Most TCR sequences showed up rarely, but some public TCRs showed up in many donors.

Produced via immunoSEQ multiplex PCR; TCRdb's table is partial and in-frame only. Of fewer than 150,000 clones listed, more than 85% are singletons. These donors were members of the approximately 120-subject validation cohort, a group separate from the roughly 670-subject first cohort. Of note for this clone: Its antigen remains unidentified.

The CDR3 has 15 residues. V was clipped by 1 base and J by 4 bases, with 11 bases between them. CDR1 LGHNA and CDR2 YSLEER come from the germline V gene. The chain carries TRBV4-3 and TRBJ2-1, with D maybe TRBD1 (5 bases). The TCR was taken from a man in his late teens or twenties in good health and CMV-seropositive. Sequenced: PBMCs. Written as DNA, the CDR3 is TGCGCCAGCAGCCAAGCAGGCCACAGGTACAATGAGCAGTTCTTC. Its protein product is CASSQAGHRYNEQFF.